Presented here are 28 T cell receptor beta chains from one specimen sequenced in a study of spatial heterogeneity in lung cancer. One entry per CDR3 protein results from TCRdb running MiXCR on the 5' RACE reads. The sample records about 95,000 distinct CDR3 sequences, over 8.5% being singletons. Time point in this sample: sample taken at primary tumor resection. Whole RNA obtained from tumor, nontumor lung or frozen PBMC underwent sequencing without sorting. Sample: PBMCs, taken at surgery. The receptors come from a male donor with early-stage non-small cell lung cancer.

The rearrangement links TRBV9 to TRBJ2-7; no definite D call. The CDR3 is made up of 12 amino acids. CDR1 and CDR2 (germline): SGDLS, YYNGEE. V lost 3 bases and J lost 2, with 6 bases in between. CDR3: CASSAPTYEQYF. As DNA, the CDR3 is TGTGCCAGCAGCGCCCCAACCTACGAGCAGTACTTC.

At least ten counts were recorded for this clonotype. The rearrangement uses TRBV28 and TRBJ2-1; D not certain. The CDR3 sequence is 13 residues long. The ends were cut back, 2 bases at V and 6 bases at J, with 8 bases in the middle. Germline CDR1 reads MDHEN; CDR2 reads SYDVKM. CDR3 sequence reads: CASSLRNPNEQFF. In DNA, the CDR3 is TGTGCCAGCAGTTTACGGAACCCCAATGAGCAGTTCTTC.

There are a few counts of this clonotype. The CDR3, as DNA: TGTGCCAACTCCATGCACCATTTT. This encodes CANSMHHF. V and J are TRBV7-3 and TRBJ1-5; D gene uncertain. CDR1 is SGHTA and CDR2 is FQGTGA in the germline V gene. Trimming stripped 10 bases from V and 16 bases from J, with 11 bases between. The CDR3 has 8 amino acids.

This clonotype has ten or more counts. The chain carries TRBV5-4 and TRBJ2-1; 12 positions agree with TRBD2. V shed 0 bases, J shed 7 bases, and the junction held 2 bases outside the gene matches. CDR3 length equals 15 residues. The V gene's germline CDR1 is SGHNT and CDR2 YYREEE (reference sequence). The CDR3 is CASSLVTSGSNEQFF. The CDR3 nucleotides read TGTGCCAGCAGCTTGGTGACTAGCGGGAGTAATGAGCAGTTCTTC.

This clonotype was recorded at least ten times. This chain joins TRBV20-1 and TRBJ2-7; D perhaps matches TRBD2 (6 bases). V was cut by 0 bases and J by 0 bases, with 9 bases left in between. Germline V lookup: CDR1 DFQATT, CDR2 SNEGSKA (reference sequence). The CDR3 has 14 amino acids. Here the CDR3 DNA reads TGCAGTGCTAGAGAAATAGCGGCCTCCTACGAGCAGTACTTC. Protein sequence: CSAREIAASYEQYF.

V and J are TRBV2 and TRBJ1-1; D is possibly TRBD1 (6 bases). V lost 10 bases to trimming and J lost 9 bases, with 18 bases between them. The V gene's germline CDR1 is SNHLY and CDR2 FYNNEI. This CDR3 contains 12 residues. The CDR3 spells CAILDWGTKAFF. CDR3 DNA: TGTGCCATTTTAGATTGGGGGACAAAAGCTTTCTTT.

This clonotype was seen repeatedly, ten times or more. The chain joins TRBV29-1 to TRBJ2-2, with 9 bases lining up with TRBD2. From germline, CDR1 is SQVTM and CDR2 ANQGSEA. This CDR3 contains 13 residues. Germline trimming cut 4 bases from V and 5 bases from J; bases unmatched to any gene: 2. CDR3 coding DNA: TGCAGCGTTGCTAGCGGGGTGACCGGGGAGCTGTTTTTT. This gives the protein CSVASGVTGELFF.

This clonotype was detected a few times. This rearrangement joins TRBV5-6 to TRBJ2-5; D is possibly TRBD2 (6 bases). Trimming removed 0 bases from V and 1 base from J, with 13 bases in between. The germline V gene encodes CDR1 SGHDT and CDR2 YYEEEE. This CDR3 is 16 amino acids long. Here the CDR3 DNA reads TGTGCCAGCAGCTTGGGGAGCGGGCAGATCCAAGAGACCCAGTACTTC. Translating gives CASSLGSGQIQETQYF.

This clonotype has ten or more counts. The gene calls are TRBV28 and TRBJ1-5, with D unclear. The CDR3 spans 13 residues. Looked up from germline, CDR1 is MDHEN and CDR2 is SYDVKM. V dropped 3 bases and J dropped 9 bases, with 12 bases sitting between them. CDR3 amino acids: CASSFVPPGPQHF. DNA of the CDR3: TGTGCCAGCAGTTTCGTGCCCCCGGGGCCCCAGCATTTT. The full variable domain, its missing parts supplied by reference TRBV28 and TRBJ1-5, is DVKVTQSSRYLVKRTGEKVFLECVQDMDHENMFWYRQDPGLGLRLIYFSYDVKMKEKGDIPEGYSVSREKKERFSLILESASTNQTSMYLCASSFVPPGPQHFGDGTRLSIL.

The sample holds a few counts of this clonotype. V gene TRBV3-1 combines with J gene TRBJ2-1; tentatively, D is TRBD2 (5 bases). Trimming pared 1 base from V and 7 bases from J, leaving 14 bases between. CDR3 size: 15 residues. CDR1 is LGHDT, CDR2 YNNKEL, per germline (reference sequence). The DNA of the CDR3 is TGTGCCAGCAGCCAAGCAGTGGGAGTCGGTAATGAGCAGTTCTTC. Residues: CASSQAVGVGNEQFF.

There are many counts of this clonotype. CDR3 sequence reads: CASSHTKSEQYF. CDR3 bases: TGTGCCAGCAGCCATACAAAGAGCGAGCAGTACTTC. This sequence joins TRBV7-9 and TRBJ2-7; D not resolved. Germline lookup yields CDR1 SEHNR and CDR2 FQNEAQ (reference sequence). The CDR3 is 12 amino acids. V gave up 5 bases and J gave up 6 bases, with 11 bases separating them.

This clonotype was observed a few times. In nucleotides, the CDR3 is TGCAGCGTTGAAGATCTGCAGGGAGGGCAGTTCTTC. Protein sequence: CSVEDLQGGQFF. The J gene is TRBJ2-1, the V gene TRBV29-1; tentative D call: TRBD2 (6 bases). The V end lost 0 bases, the J end lost 12 bases, and 12 bases lay between the germline ends. CDR3 length: 12 amino acids. Germline CDR1 is SQVTM and CDR2 is ANQGSEA.

This clonotype was detected many times. CDR3 DNA: TGCAGTGCTAGAGATCCCTCGGGACTAGCGGTGTTCTTC. Protein: CSARDPSGLAVFF. J is TRBJ2-1 and V is TRBV20-1; 11 nucleotides agree with TRBD2. Germline CDR1 is DFQATT and CDR2 is SNEGSKA (reference sequence). V was clipped by 0 bases and J by 15 bases; unmatched bases: 7. The CDR3 covers 13 residues.

This clonotype was seen ten or more times. The chain is built from TRBV3-1 and TRBJ2-1; TRBD2 matches at 9 bases. This CDR3 region has 15 residues. V lost 1 base, J lost 4 bases, and 2 bases stayed unmatched. Germline V CDR1 and CDR2: LGHDT, YNNKEL (reference sequence). In DNA form, the CDR3 reads TGTGCCAGCAGCCAAGTTAGCGGGAGTTACAATGAGCAGTTCTTC. It encodes CASSQVSGSYNEQFF.

This clonotype has at least ten counts. CDR3: CASSVDGRYTGELFF. Written as DNA, the CDR3 is TGTGCCAGCAGCGTAGATGGGCGATACACCGGGGAGCTGTTTTTT. This sequence joins TRBV9 and TRBJ2-2; no firm D call. The CDR3 spans 15 residues. Germline loops: CDR1 SGDLS, CDR2 YYNGEE. The germline V and J ends were trimmed by 0 bases and 3 bases, with 9 bases remaining between them.

The rearrangement joins TRBV29-1 to TRBJ1-1; possibly TRBD1 for D (6 bases). The V and J ends lost 3 bases and 5 bases respectively, with 16 bases between them. Germline assignment: CDR1 SQVTM and CDR2 ANQGSEA. The CDR3 totals 14 residues. Here the CDR3 reads CSVEEARGGTEAFF. CDR3 DNA: TGCAGCGTTGAGGAAGCCAGGGGAGGGACTGAAGCTTTCTTT.

This clonotype was seen many times. The chain uses TRBV20-1 and TRBJ2-1; D unclear. Trimming removed 6 bases from V and 10 bases from J, with 10 bases in between. The CDR3 loop spans 10 amino acids. Germline-derived CDR1 and CDR2 are DFQATT and SNEGSKA (reference sequence). CDR3: CSASLGEQFF. The CDR3 nucleotides read TGCAGTGCGAGCTTAGGGGAGCAGTTCTTC.

This clonotype was found a few times. The chain combines TRBV7-9 with TRBJ2-6; D remains ambiguous. The CDR3 is 11 amino acids. V lost 5 bases and J lost 13, with 9 bases in between. Germline V CDR1 and CDR2: SEHNR, FQNEAQ (reference sequence). In DNA form, the CDR3 reads TGTGCCAGCAGCCCCCTAGAAGTCCTGACTTTC. Amino acids: CASSPLEVLTF.

Only a few counts were recorded for this clonotype. This chain links TRBV6-6 with TRBJ2-7; D is possibly TRBD1 or TRBD2 (5 bases each). This CDR3 comprises 14 residues. CDR1 and CDR2 from the germline V gene are MNHNY and SVGAGI (reference sequence). The ends were cut back, 1 base at V and 1 base at J, with 8 bases in the middle. The CDR3 DNA reads TGTGCCAGCAGTTACTTGGGACCTTCCTACGAGCAGTACTTC. Protein sequence: CASSYLGPSYEQYF.

This chain's CDR3 is CASSSVRGRNEQFF. The CDR3, as DNA: TGTGCCAGCAGCTCAGTGAGGGGCCGAAATGAGCAGTTCTTC. The rearrangement links TRBV7-2 to TRBJ2-1; D possibly uses TRBD1 or TRBD2 (5 bases each). The germline V gene has CDR1 SGHTA and CDR2 FQGNSA. Between the trimmed V and J ends, which lost 4 bases and 7 bases, there was a span of 14 bases. The CDR3 extends over 14 amino acids.

This clonotype was seen a few times. The V call is TRBV5-1, the J call TRBJ2-2, with 7 nucleotides matching TRBD1. V trimming: 6 bases; J trimming: 0 bases; junction bases outside the gene matches: 8. The CDR3 is made up of 16 amino acids. Germline loops: CDR1 SGHRS, CDR2 YFSETQ. The CDR3 is CASKRQGTANTGELFF. The DNA of the CDR3 is TGCGCCAGCAAGAGACAGGGCACCGCGAACACCGGGGAGCTGTTTTTT.

The V and J genes are TRBV20-1 and TRBJ2-7; TRBD2 matches at 7 bases. CDR1 is DFQATT and CDR2 is SNEGSKA in the germline V gene (reference sequence). The CDR3 is 13 residues long. V was clipped by 3 bases and J by 3 bases; unmatched bases: 5. The DNA of the CDR3 is TGCAGTGCTAGGGCGGCGGGGGACTACGAGCAGTACTTC. It encodes CSARAAGDYEQYF.

V is TRBV28 and J is TRBJ2-5, with D unclear. The CDR3 is 14 residues long. Germline values: CDR1 MDHEN, CDR2 SYDVKM. V was trimmed by 4 bases and J by 1 base, leaving 10 bases between them. The CDR3 DNA reads TGTGCCAGCAGTTCGACGTTTCCCCAAGAGACCCAGTACTTC. It yields the protein CASSSTFPQETQYF.

V usage is TRBV2 and J usage is TRBJ2-4, with D possibly matching TRBD2 (6 bases). The CDR3 loop spans 15 amino acids. The V and J ends lost 6 bases and 4 bases respectively, with 16 bases between them. Germline CDR1 SNHLY, CDR2 FYNNEI. The CDR3 region is CASRPPGEAKNIQYF. CDR3 bases: TGTGCCAGCAGACCCCCCGGGGAGGCAAAAAACATTCAGTACTTC.

The chain recombines TRBV11-3 with TRBJ2-4, with TRBD1 identical over 7 bases. The germline V gene encodes CDR1 SGHNT and CDR2 YENEEA. This CDR3 contains 13 residues. V shed 5 bases and J 9 bases; nucleotides not matched to a gene: 7. For the CDR3, the DNA is TGTGCCAGCAGCGCAACAGGGGAAGGCATTCAGTACTTC. Translating it yields CASSATGEGIQYF.

The chain couples TRBV3-1 to TRBJ2-1, with 7 bases fitting TRBD1. Germline loops: CDR1 LGHDT, CDR2 YNNKEL (reference sequence). The CDR3 has 17 residues. The V gene end was trimmed by 0 bases and the J gene end by 3 bases; junction bases not matched to a gene: 8. This CDR3 is CASSQDREGALYNEQFF. The DNA for the CDR3 is TGTGCCAGCAGCCAAGATAGAGAGGGGGCCCTCTACAATGAGCAGTTCTTC.

This clonotype was detected many times. The chain carries TRBV12-3 or TRBV12-4 and TRBJ1-6, with 7 bases identical to TRBD1. V gave up 6 bases and J gave up 7 bases; unmatched junction bases: 9. CDR3 length equals 15 residues. CDR3 DNA sequence: TGTGCCAGCAGCCCTCAGGGGGAAAAGAATTCACCCCTCCACTTT. Translating it yields CASSPQGEKNSPLHF.

The DNA of the CDR3 is TGTGCCTGGAGCAGACTCACTACCGGGACTGAAGCTTTCTTT. This sequence encodes CAWSRLTTGTEAFF. The chain links TRBV30 to TRBJ1-1; D remains unclear. The CDR3 extends over 14 amino acids. CDR1 is GTSNPN and CDR2 is SVGIG in the germline V gene (reference sequence). Trimming shortened V by 3 bases and J by 5 bases, and 16 bases separated the two germline ends.